This TCR beta chain came from a study of control samples from healthy donors and cancer patients. Clones were read by immunoSEQ multiplex PCR, and TCRdb kept only the in-frame ones, dropping some. Among approximately 190,000 clones listed, about 89% were seen once. The CDR3 is 14 residues long. J gave up 0 bases and V 4 bases, and 3 bases lay outside the gene matches. Germline V lookup: CDR1 SGHRS, CDR2 YFSETQ. Sequenced input: blood. The chain combines TRBV5-1 with TRBJ1-1; 7 nucleotides agree with TRBD1. The source of this sequence is a man aged 30 to 39 in good health. The CDR3 sequence: CASSATGMNTEAFF. CDR3 nucleotide sequence: TGCGCCAGCAGCGCGACAGGGATGAACACTGAAGCTTTCTTT.